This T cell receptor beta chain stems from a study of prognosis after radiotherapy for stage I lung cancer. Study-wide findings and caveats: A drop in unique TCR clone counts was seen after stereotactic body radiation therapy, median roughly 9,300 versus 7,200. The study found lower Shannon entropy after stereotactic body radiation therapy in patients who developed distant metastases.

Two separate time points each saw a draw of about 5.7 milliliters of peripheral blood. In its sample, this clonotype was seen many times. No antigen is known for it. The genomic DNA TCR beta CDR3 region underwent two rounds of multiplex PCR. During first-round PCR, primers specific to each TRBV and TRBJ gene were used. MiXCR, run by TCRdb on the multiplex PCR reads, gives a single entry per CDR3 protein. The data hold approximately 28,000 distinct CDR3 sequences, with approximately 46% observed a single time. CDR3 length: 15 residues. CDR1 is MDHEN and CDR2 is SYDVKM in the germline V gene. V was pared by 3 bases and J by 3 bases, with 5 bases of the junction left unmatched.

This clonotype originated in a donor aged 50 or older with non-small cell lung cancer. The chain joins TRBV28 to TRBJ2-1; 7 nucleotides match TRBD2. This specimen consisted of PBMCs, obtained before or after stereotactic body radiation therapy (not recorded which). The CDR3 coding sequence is TGTGCCAGCAGTTTCCGTCTAGCGGACTACAATGAGCAGTTCTTC. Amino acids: CASSFRLADYNEQFF. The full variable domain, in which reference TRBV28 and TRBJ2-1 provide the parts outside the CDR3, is DVKVTQSSRYLVKRTGEKVFLECVQDMDHENMFWYRQDPGLGLRLIYFSYDVKMKEKGDIPEGYSVSREKKERFSLILESASTNQTSMYLCASSFRLADYNEQFFGPGTRLTVL.